One and the same sample provided the 14 T cell receptor beta chains below, sequenced in a study of OX40 agonist ivuxolimab in advanced cancers. TCRdb keeps only in-frame clones here, not all; method: immunoSEQ multiplex PCR. The sample carries some 17,000 clones, 70% to 90% recorded once. Sequences were derived from CD4+ or CD8+ T cells sorted from blood, sampled in a trial of the OX40 agonist ivuxolimab. The receptor source for this set is an adult with an advanced solid tumor such as melanoma, head and neck, liver or kidney cancer.

This clone was observed a handful of times. The rearrangement uses TRBV6-1 and TRBJ1-1; no firm D call. CDR3 length equals 14 residues. The V gene's germline CDR1 is MNHNS and CDR2 SASEGT. V was pared by 2 bases and J by 6 bases, with 13 bases between. CDR3 region: CASSELTGGAEAFF. CDR3 DNA: TGTGCCAGCAGTGAACTGACGGGAGGCGCTGAAGCTTTCTTT.

CDR3 residues: CASSPGSYEQYF. In nucleotides, the CDR3 is TGTGCCAGCAGCCCAGGATCGTACGAGCAGTACTTC. The chain recombines TRBV4-2 with TRBJ2-7; D unresolved. The germline V gene has CDR1 LGHNA and CDR2 YNFKEQ. With 4 bases removed from V and 4 bases from J, the gap between germline ends came to 8 bases. The CDR3 sequence is 12 residues long.

CDR3 loop: CASSVDGFEGTEAFF. The CDR3 DNA is TGTGCCAGCAGCGTAGATGGCTTCGAGGGCACTGAAGCTTTCTTT. This chain uses TRBV9 with TRBJ1-1; D is unclear. Deletions cut 0 bases from V and 4 bases from J, with 13 bases between. This CDR3 has 15 residues. CDR1 and CDR2 (germline): SGDLS, YYNGEE.

The chain links TRBV27 to TRBJ2-1; TRBD2 agrees at 9 bases. Germline V CDR1 and CDR2: MNHEY, SMNVEV (reference sequence). V lost 3 bases to trimming and J lost 7 bases; unmatched junction nucleotides: 10. The CDR3 has 16 amino acids. The CDR3 region is CASSLGPAGGRNEQFF. The CDR3, as DNA: TGTGCCAGCAGTTTGGGTCCGGCGGGAGGGCGGAATGAGCAGTTCTTC.

The CDR3 region is CSVELMAPHEQYF. Here the CDR3 DNA reads TGCAGCGTTGAATTAATGGCTCCCCACGAGCAGTACTTC. V and J are TRBV29-1 and TRBJ2-7; D gene ambiguous. Germline V gene sequence: CDR1 SQVTM, CDR2 ANQGSEA. This CDR3 has 13 residues. Trimming removed 2 bases from V and 5 bases from J, with 13 bases in between.

The chain joins TRBV28 to TRBJ2-2, with D perhaps matching TRBD1 (6 bases). The CDR3 has 15 amino acids. V was clipped by 3 bases and J by 2 bases, with 10 bases between them. Germline V gene data show CDR1 as MDHEN and CDR2 as SYDVKM. The CDR3, as DNA: TGTGCCAGCAGTTTTTGGACAGTTAACACCGGGGAGCTGTTTTTT. Its translation: CASSFWTVNTGELFF.

The rearrangement links TRBV5-6 to TRBJ2-3; tentative D call: TRBD2 (5 bases). V was pared by 0 bases and J by 5 bases, with 10 bases between. This CDR3 region has 14 residues. CDR1 is SGHDT, CDR2 YYEEEE, per germline. This chain's CDR3 is CASSLVGVGDTQYF. For the CDR3, the DNA is TGTGCCAGCAGCTTGGTGGGAGTGGGAGATACGCAGTATTTT.

The CDR3 sequence is CASKGLAGFYEQYF. Here the CDR3 DNA reads TGTGCCAGCAAGGGACTAGCGGGATTCTACGAGCAGTACTTC. This chain joins TRBV2 and TRBJ2-7, with TRBD2 matching over 13 bases. The CDR3 sequence is 14 residues long. Germline CDR1 SNHLY, CDR2 FYNNEI. Losses at the gene ends were 7 bases for V and 3 bases for J; bases not matched to a gene: 3. The entire variable domain, with the rest obtained from reference TRBV2 and TRBJ2-7, is as follows: EPEVTQTPSHQVTQMGQEVILRCVPISNHLYFYWYRQILGQKVEFLVSFYNNEISEKSEIFDDQFSVERPDGSNFTLKIRSTKLEDSAMYFCASKGLAGFYEQYFGPGTRLTVT.

The chain recombines TRBV25-1 with TRBJ2-6; D gene ambiguous. The V gene's germline CDR1 is MGHDK and CDR2 SYGVNS. The CDR3 length is 13 residues. Trimming cost V 6 bases and J 7 bases, with 10 bases left between them. The CDR3 spells CASSLTRANVLTF. CDR3 DNA: TGTGCCAGCAGCCTTACGAGAGCCAACGTCCTGACTTTC. The full variable domain, in which reference TRBV25-1 and TRBJ2-6 provide the parts outside the CDR3, is EADIYQTPRYLVIGTGKKITLECSQTMGHDKMYWYQQDPGMELHLIHYSYGVNSTEKGDLSSESTVSRIRTEHFPLTLESARPSHTSQYLCASSLTRANVLTFGAGSRLTVL.

The rearrangement links TRBV12-5 to TRBJ2-1; D not resolved. CDR1 LGHNT and CDR2 FRNRAP come from the germline V gene. This CDR3 has 14 residues. Trimming cost V 4 bases and J 4 bases, with 11 bases left between them. The CDR3: CASGSLLRYNEQFF. Written as DNA, the CDR3 is TGTGCTAGTGGTTCCCTTCTAAGGTACAATGAGCAGTTCTTC.

This clone showed up just a few times. V gene TRBV7-9 combines with J gene TRBJ2-1, with a weak D call TRBD2 (6 bases). CDR3 size: 12 residues. The V end was cut by 3 bases, the J end by 10 bases, with 10 bases between. Germline lookup yields CDR1 SEHNR and CDR2 FQNEAQ (reference sequence). The CDR3: CASSLEGREQFF. The CDR3 DNA is TGTGCCAGCAGCTTGGAGGGGAGGGAGCAGTTCTTC.

This chain links TRBV28 with TRBJ2-6; TRBD2 might be the D (5 bases). From germline, CDR1 is MDHEN and CDR2 SYDVKM. V lost 0 bases, J lost 7 bases, and 7 bases lay in between. This CDR3 has 14 amino acids. For the CDR3, the DNA is TGTGCCAGCAGTTTATGGGGAGAAGCCAACGTCCTGACTTTC. Amino acids: CASSLWGEANVLTF. The full variable domain, its missing parts supplied by reference TRBV28 and TRBJ2-6, is DVKVTQSSRYLVKRTGEKVFLECVQDMDHENMFWYRQDPGLGLRLIYFSYDVKMKEKGDIPEGYSVSREKKERFSLILESASTNQTSMYLCASSLWGEANVLTFGAGSRLTVL.

The rearrangement links TRBV2 to TRBJ2-7; D might be TRBD1 or TRBD2, each matching 5 bases. The CDR3 is 13 residues long. CDR1 is SNHLY, CDR2 FYNNEI, per germline. With 5 bases removed from V and 4 bases from J, the gap between germline ends came to 12 bases. Here the CDR3 DNA reads TGTGCCAGCAGTTTACGAGGGGTATACGAGCAGTACTTC. Encoded protein: CASSLRGVYEQYF.

A few counts support this clone. The chain is built from TRBV6-4 and TRBJ1-1, with D uncertain. The V end lost 4 bases, the J end lost 6 bases, and 15 bases lay between the germline ends. CDR1 and CDR2 from the germline V gene are MRHNA and SNTAGT. The CDR3 is made up of 14 amino acids. This CDR3 reads CASSGGPEGAEAFF. CDR3 nucleotide sequence: TGTGCCAGCAGTGGCGGGCCCGAGGGCGCTGAAGCTTTCTTT.